These 21 T cell receptor beta chains were all obtained from the same sample, sequenced in a study of blood T cell repertoires in COVID-19. The repertoire was sequenced with immunoSEQ multiplex PCR; TCRdb's copy has only in-frame clones and lacks some. This sample has roughly 110,000 clones, with 71% found just once. The sample was peripheral blood. All receptors derive from a human donor with acute or convalescent COVID-19. The donor label of this sample is uncertain.

The CDR3 region is CATSANSNNEQFF. The CDR3 coding sequence is TGTGCCACCAGTGCTAACAGCAACAATGAGCAGTTCTTC. The V gene is TRBV24-1, the J gene TRBJ2-1, with D uncertain. Germline lookup yields CDR1 KGHDR and CDR2 SFDVKD. V lost 5 bases, J lost 5 bases, and 9 bases lay in between. The CDR3 totals 13 residues.

The chain couples TRBV27 to TRBJ1-2, with D possibly being TRBD1 (5 bases). Between the trimmed V and J ends, which lost 2 bases and 7 bases, there was a span of 23 bases. This CDR3 comprises 17 residues. The V gene's germline CDR1 is MNHEY and CDR2 SMNVEV (reference sequence). CDR3 nucleotides: TGTGCCAGCAGTTTACGGGCTTTAGGGAGGGGAGTCTCTGGCTACACCTTC. Its protein product is CASSLRALGRGVSGYTF.

The J gene is TRBJ1-3, the V gene TRBV28; TRBD1 matches at 11 bases. This CDR3 spans 16 amino acids. Losses at the gene ends were 1 base for V and 5 bases for J; bases not matched to a gene: 4. Germline values: CDR1 MDHEN, CDR2 SYDVKM. CDR3 in amino acids: CASSLSGQGARNTIYF. Here the CDR3 DNA reads TGTGCCAGCAGTTTATCTGGACAGGGGGCCCGAAACACCATATATTTT.

The chain is built from TRBV11-2 and TRBJ2-2, with 10 positions matching TRBD2. After removal of 6 bases from V and 7 bases from J, the junction contained 11 bases not matched to a gene. The germline V gene has CDR1 SGHAT and CDR2 FQNNGV. The CDR3 runs 16 residues. Written as DNA, the CDR3 is TGTGCCAGCAGTTACGGGACTAGCGTATCGGGCGGGGAGCTGTTTTTT. It codes for CASSYGTSVSGGELFF.

CDR3 amino acids: CASSPRVPTEAFF. The CDR3 DNA reads TGTGCCAGCAGCCCCAGGGTTCCCACAGAAGCTTTCTTT. The V and J genes are TRBV14 and TRBJ1-1, with D tentatively TRBD1 (5 bases). Looked up from germline, CDR1 is SGHDN and CDR2 is FVKESK. The CDR3 length is 13 residues. V was cut by 4 bases and J by 8 bases, with 14 bases left in between.

The genes are TRBV14 and TRBJ2-1; 7 bases are shared with TRBD2. The CDR3 contains 13 residues. The ends lost 4 bases at V and 9 bases at J; junction bases unmatched: 6. The V gene's germline CDR1 is SGHDN and CDR2 FVKESK. CDR3 coding DNA: TGTGCCAGCAGCCCTTGGGGGGGAAGTGAGCAGTTCTTC. It yields the protein CASSPWGGSEQFF.

J is TRBJ1-4 and V is TRBV7-6; possible D gene TRBD1, 6 bases. The length of the CDR3 is 12 residues. Germline V CDR1 and CDR2: SGHVS, FNYEAQ. V was shortened by 3 bases and J by 8 bases, with 7 bases between the two germline ends. CDR3 sequence reads: CASSFRGEKLFF. The CDR3 DNA sequence: TGTGCCAGCAGCTTCAGGGGAGAAAAACTGTTTTTT.

This clone was picked up a small number of times. V usage is TRBV25-1 and J usage is TRBJ1-1; D is perhaps TRBD1 (5 bases). The V gene's germline CDR1 is MGHDK and CDR2 SYGVNS. Trimming removed 4 bases at V and 10 bases at J, with 13 bases between. The CDR3 length is 12 residues. The DNA for the CDR3 is TGTGCCAGCAGTGTTTTCGACAGTACAGCTTTCTTT. Its protein product is CASSVFDSTAFF.

The chain recombines TRBV24-1 with TRBJ1-2; 10 bases align to TRBD1. The germline gives CDR1 KGHDR, CDR2 SFDVKD. This CDR3 region has 16 residues. V trimming: 2 bases; J trimming: 0 bases; junction bases outside the gene matches: 2. The CDR3 spells CATSDSGTGANYGYTF. Here the CDR3 DNA reads TGTGCCACCAGTGATTCCGGGACAGGGGCTAACTATGGCTACACCTTC.

This CDR3 reads CASSGIPTGMNYGYTF. The CDR3 nucleotides read TGTGCCAGCAGTGGGATTCCGACAGGAATGAACTATGGCTACACCTTC. J is TRBJ1-2 and V is TRBV6-1, with D perhaps TRBD1 (6 bases). Germline lookup yields CDR1 MNHNS and CDR2 SASEGT. V lost 4 bases and J 2 bases, leaving 17 bases between the germline ends. The CDR3 has 16 amino acids.

The chain combines TRBV9 with TRBJ2-1, with 7 positions matching TRBD1. Germline V gene lookup returns CDR1 SGDLS and CDR2 YYNGEE. The CDR3 totals 15 residues. J lost 4 bases, V lost 3 bases, and 7 bases had no gene match. The CDR3 nucleotides read TGTGCCAGCAGCGCGTTCCCGACAGGGTACAATGAGCAGTTCTTC. Protein: CASSAFPTGYNEQFF.

The chain couples TRBV9 to TRBJ2-3; tentative D call: TRBD1 (5 bases). The CDR3 has 17 residues. Germline loops: CDR1 SGDLS, CDR2 YYNGEE. V was trimmed by 0 bases and J by 1 base, leaving 15 bases between them. The CDR3 loop reads CASSVAPTGHRTDTQYF. The DNA for the CDR3 is TGTGCCAGCAGCGTAGCTCCTACTGGACACCGCACAGATACGCAGTATTTT.

The V call is TRBV27, the J call TRBJ2-5; D not resolved. This CDR3 region has 14 residues. The germline gives CDR1 MNHEY, CDR2 SMNVEV (reference sequence). The V end lost 11 bases, the J end lost 3 bases, and 19 bases lay between the germline ends. The DNA for the CDR3 is TGTGCCGCCGGCCGGCTAGGCCAAAAAGAGACCCAGTACTTC. This sequence encodes CAAGRLGQKETQYF.

This chain connects TRBV10-1 to TRBJ1-6, with D tentatively TRBD1 (5 bases). Germline V gene sequence: CDR1 WNHNN, CDR2 SYGVQD (reference sequence). The CDR3 is 14 amino acids. Deletions cut 5 bases from V and 8 bases from J, with 13 bases between. For the CDR3, the DNA is TGCGCCAGCAGTACAGGCCAAAGGGATTCACCCCTCCACTTT. Residues: CASSTGQRDSPLHF.

The chain carries TRBV23-1 and TRBJ2-2; 9 positions match TRBD1. TRBV23-1 is labeled an ORF, and its function is uncertain. The CDR3 runs to 16 residues. Trimming removed 3 bases from V and 2 bases from J; junction bases left unmatched: 4. The CDR3 sequence: CASSQPGQGNTGELFF. In DNA form, the CDR3 reads TGCGCCAGCAGTCAGCCGGGACAGGGTAACACCGGGGAGCTGTTTTTT.

The CDR3: CASRPWTGTDTQYF. For the CDR3, the DNA is TGCGCCAGCCGACCTTGGACAGGCACAGATACGCAGTATTTT. The chain is built from TRBV5-1 and TRBJ2-3, with D maybe TRBD1 (6 bases). CDR3 size: 14 residues. The germline gives CDR1 SGHRS, CDR2 YFSETQ. Deletions cut 7 bases from V and 1 base from J, with 13 bases between.

The V call is TRBV2, the J call TRBJ2-7; 10 nucleotides agree with TRBD2. The V gene end was trimmed by 3 bases and the J gene end by 7 bases; junction bases not matched to a gene: 6. Germline-derived CDR1 and CDR2 are SNHLY and FYNNEI. There are 14 residues in the CDR3. CDR3 loop: CASSEASGGGEQYF. The CDR3 region has the DNA TGTGCCAGCAGTGAGGCTAGCGGGGGCGGAGAGCAGTACTTC. Looking up the rest from reference TRBV2 and TRBJ2-7 gives the full variable domain: EPEVTQTPSHQVTQMGQEVILRCVPISNHLYFYWYRQILGQKVEFLVSFYNNEISEKSEIFDDQFSVERPDGSNFTLKIRSTKLEDSAMYFCASSEASGGGEQYFGPGTRLTVT.

A remark on this clone: One end of the junction is discordant with germline, which a read error may explain. The CDR3 nucleotides read TGTGCTAGCAGCCGAGGGCCGCAAGAGACCCAGTACTTC. Protein: CASSRGPQETQYF. This chain uses TRBV7-7 with TRBJ2-5; D possibly corresponds to TRBD2 (5 bases). CDR3 size: 13 residues. Germline V gene lookup returns CDR1 SSHAT and CDR2 FNYEAQ (reference sequence).

The rearrangement links TRBV5-1 to TRBJ1-2; 7 bases fit TRBD1. In germline, CDR1 is SGHRS, CDR2 YFSETQ. There are 15 residues in the CDR3. The V segment lost 1 base and the J segment 0 bases; nucleotides outside the gene matches: 3. The CDR3 DNA reads TGCGCCAGCAGCTTGTCAGGGGGTTCTAACTATGGCTACACCTTC. This encodes CASSLSGGSNYGYTF. Drawing the rest from reference TRBV5-1 and TRBJ1-2, the complete variable domain is KAGVTQTPRYLIKTRGQQVTLSCSPISGHRSVSWYQQTPGQGLQFLFEYFSETQRNKGNFPGRFSGRQFSNSRSEMNVSTLELGDSALYLCASSLSGGSNYGYTFGSGTRLTVV.

This clone has only a few counts. The V gene is TRBV2, the J gene TRBJ2-3, with D tentatively TRBD1 (6 bases). V was clipped by 6 bases and J by 5 bases, with 9 bases between them. The CDR3 totals 12 residues. The germline gives CDR1 SNHLY, CDR2 FYNNEI. CDR3 bases: TGTGCCAGCAGATTACAGGGAGATACGCAGTATTTT. Encoded protein: CASRLQGDTQYF. The full variable domain, with the rest looked up from reference TRBV2 and TRBJ2-3, is EPEVTQTPSHQVTQMGQEVILRCVPISNHLYFYWYRQILGQKVEFLVSFYNNEISEKSEIFDDQFSVERPDGSNFTLKIRSTKLEDSAMYFCASRLQGDTQYFGPGTRLTVL.

V is TRBV6-5 and J is TRBJ2-7, with TRBD1 matching 8 bases. Germline-derived CDR1 and CDR2 are MNHEY and SVGAGI. The CDR3 length is 15 residues. J lost 0 bases, V lost 2 bases, and 3 bases had no gene match. CDR3 DNA: TGTGCCAGCAGTTACGGACAGGGCAGCTCCTACGAGCAGTACTTC. It specifies CASSYGQGSSYEQYF.